The present T cell receptor beta chain was sequenced within a study of T cell responses to AZD1222 COVID-19 vaccine. Study-level points and caveats: Repertoire sampling occurred only after the peak T cell response. Clonal diversity may have been underestimated, and the donors were mostly white British, with more females than males.

As for this clone: Its antigen is currently unknown. A junction boundary mismatches the germline segment, possibly from a read error.

The protocol was immunoSEQ multiplex PCR, while the TCRdb copy is restricted to in-frame clones and leaves out a portion. The sample holds tens of thousands of clones, roughly nine tenths seen once. The sequenced sample was peripheral blood, obtained on day 0 of AZD1222 vaccination. This TCR was recovered from an adult in good health.

DNA of the CDR3: TGCGCCAGCAGCTCGAATTCCGGGACAGGGGGCTACATTGAGCAGTTCTTC. Amino acid sequence: CASSSNSGTGGYIEQFF. The chain is built from TRBV5-1 and TRBJ2-1, with 12 bases lining up with TRBD1. This CDR3 is built from 17 residues. Germline V gives CDR1 SGHRS, CDR2 YFSETQ.